These 2 T cell receptor beta chains were all obtained from the same sample, sequenced in a study of CD8 T cells in Susac syndrome. RNA, at roughly 0.5 to 1 ug, was reverse transcribed with random hexamers. From the immunoSEQ multiplex PCR reads, TCRdb called clonotypes with MiXCR, one entry per CDR3 protein. The sample yields more than 150,000 distinct CDR3 sequences, more than 90% seen once. The sequenced sample consisted of CD4+ T cells from PBMCs. The receptors were sampled from a human donor with Susac syndrome.

The genes are TRBV30 and TRBJ2-7; no firm D call. CDR3 length equals 12 residues. Germline-derived CDR1 and CDR2 are GTSNPN and SVGIG (reference sequence). Trimming left V 4 bases short and J 0 bases short, with 7 bases between. CDR3 sequence (DNA): TGTGCCTGGACGGCCGCCTCCTACGAGCAGTACTTC. Translation gives CAWTAASYEQYF.

This rearrangement joins TRBV28 to TRBJ2-1, with D unresolved. The ends were cut back, 3 bases at V and 5 bases at J, with 11 bases in the middle. The CDR3 is 14 residues long. CDR1 is MDHEN, CDR2 SYDVKM, per germline. The DNA for the CDR3 is TGTGCCAGCAGTTTCAAACCAGAACACAATGAGCAGTTCTTC. It yields the protein CASSFKPEHNEQFF.